This T cell receptor beta chain was identified in a study of blood T cell repertoires in COVID-19. Overall study context: Collection of acute and convalescent COVID-19 samples took place in the United States, Italy and Spain. Nucleic acid was either cDNA or gDNA, and it came from T cells, B-cell-depleted T cells, or PBMCs.

As originally analysed: Reference gene primers were amplified, and this amplification served to estimate nucleated cell counts. Sequencing was performed with immunoSEQ multiplex PCR; in TCRdb, only in-frame clones are kept and a portion is missing. The V and J calls and clone size come from that table; D and trimming were worked out from the DNA. The sample lists about 400,000 clones; 85% to 90% were seen once. V lost 3 bases to trimming and J lost 3 bases; unmatched junction nucleotides: 3. Germline lookup yields CDR1 KGHSH and CDR2 LQKENI. The CDR3 is made up of 14 amino acids. Comment on this clone: Other DNA variants within this sample encode the same CDR3.

The rearrangement uses TRBV18 and TRBJ2-7; 9 bases line up with TRBD1. Sequencing was performed on peripheral blood. This clonotype was obtained from a woman in her thirties with acute or convalescent COVID-19. DNA of the CDR3: TGTGCCAGCTCACCGGACAGGGGAAGCTACGAGCAGTACTTC. Amino acids: CASSPDRGSYEQYF. The full variable domain, rest sourced from reference TRBV18 and TRBJ2-7, is NAGVMQNPRHLVRRRGQEARLRCSPMKGHSHVYWYRQLPEEGLKFMVYLQKENIIDESGMPKERFSAEFPKEGPSILRIQQVVRGDSAAYFCASSPDRGSYEQYFGPGTRLTVT.